The rows below give T cell receptor beta chains drawn from one sample of a study of T cell responses to AZD1222 COVID-19 vaccine. Sequencing used immunoSEQ multiplex PCR; TCRdb keeps in-frame clones, though not all of them. This table holds some 100,000 clones, around nine tenths found once. This material consisted of peripheral blood, taken on day 0 of AZD1222 vaccination. These TCRs come from an adult in good health. The CDR3 runs from the conserved cysteine through the conserved F or W. D genes are given only for firm matches. Clone size appears in some rows only: once, few, many, or a class for an expanded clone.

TRBJ2-2 | NA | TRBD2 | TRBV19 | CASSPQLAGANTGELFF | TGTGCCAGTAGTCCCCAACTAGCGGGAGCGAACACCGGGGAGCTGTTTTTT
TRBJ1-1 | NA | NA | TRBV6-5 | CASSSHSEAFF | TGTGCCAGCAGTTCTCATAGTGAAGCTTTCTTT
TRBJ1-5 | NA | NA | TRBV15 | CATSDRASNQPQHF | TGTGCCACCAGCGATCGTGCTAGCAATCAGCCCCAGCATTTT
TRBJ2-2 | few | TRBD1 | TRBV2 | CASSYTTGDTGELFF | TGTGCCAGCAGTTATACGACAGGGGACACCGGGGAGCTGTTTTTT
TRBJ1-2 | NA | NA | TRBV29-1 | CSVGLTNYGYTF | TGCAGCGTTGGTTTGACGAACTATGGCTACACCTTC
TRBJ1-1 | NA | NA | TRBV6-4 | CASSDGPAAEAFF | TGTGCCAGCAGTGACGGGCCGGCGGCTGAAGCTTTCTTT
TRBJ1-3 | NA | NA | TRBV4-1 | CASSQAGTPGNTIYF | TGCGCCAGCAGCCAAGCCGGGACACCCGGAAACACCATATATTTT
TRBJ1-1 | NA | NA | TRBV5-4 | CASSLPGQANTEAFF | TGTGCCAGCAGCTTGCCGGGACAAGCTAACACTGAAGCTTTCTTT
TRBJ1-3 | once | NA | TRBV30 | CANKGDGNTIYF | TGTGCCAATAAAGGTGACGGAAACACCATATATTTT
TRBJ2-7 | few | NA | TRBV21-1 | CASSLYYEQYF | TGTGCCAGCAGCCTGTATTACGAGCAGTACTTC
TRBJ2-3 | NA | TRBD1 | TRBV18 | CASSPPDRATDTQYF | TGTGCCAGCTCACCCCCGGACAGGGCCACAGATACGCAGTATTTT